The 22 T cell receptor beta chains reported below all come from one sample, sequenced in a study of cytomegalovirus exposure and HLA in healthy donors. The study ran its PCR with 60 Vbeta and 13 Jbeta primers. Sequencing was performed with immunoSEQ multiplex PCR; in TCRdb, only in-frame clones are kept and a portion is missing. In the table there are fewer than 300,000 clones, about nine tenths of which are singletons. Source material: PBMCs. Receptor source: a man between 35 and 55 years old in good health and CMV-seropositive.

The chain joins TRBV7-9 to TRBJ2-5; no definite D call. The germline V gene encodes CDR1 SEHNR and CDR2 FQNEAQ (reference sequence). The CDR3 is 13 residues long. V lost 1 base and J lost 1, with 4 bases in between. The CDR3 coding sequence is TGTGCCAGCAGCTTAGGGCCCCAAGAGACCCAGTACTTC. Its protein is CASSLGPQETQYF.

J is TRBJ2-7 and V is TRBV6-7, with 10 nucleotides matching TRBD1. TRBV6-7 is treated as an ORF (open reading frame) with a function not yet certain. Trimming cost V 0 bases and J 3 bases; bases outside gene matches: 8. The length of the CDR3 is 17 residues. This CDR3 is CASSYSSFRDRGYEQYF. In nucleotides, the CDR3 is TGTGCCAGCAGTTACTCTTCTTTTCGGGACAGGGGCTACGAGCAGTACTTC.

The chain carries TRBV19 and TRBJ2-1, with 11 bases matching TRBD2. J was trimmed by 3 bases and V by 1 base; bases with no gene match: 8. The CDR3 is 18 residues long. Per germline, CDR1 LNHDA and CDR2 SQIVND (reference sequence). The DNA for the CDR3 is TGTGCCAGTAGTATAGGCAGGGGCGGGACTAGCGGCTACAATGAGCAGTTCTTC. Translation gives CASSIGRGGTSGYNEQFF. Supplemented by reference TRBV19 and TRBJ2-1, the full variable domain reads DGGITQSPKYLFRKEGQNVTLSCEQNLNHDAMYWYRQDPGQGLRLIYYSQIVNDFQKGDIAEGYSVSREKKESFPLTVTSAQKNPTAFYLCASSIGRGGTSGYNEQFFGPGTRLTVL.

This clone was detected only once. The chain recombines TRBV7-2 with TRBJ2-4; 12 bases line up with TRBD2. CDR1 and CDR2 from the germline V gene are SGHTA and FQGNSA. Trimming took 5 bases from V and 8 from J; bases not matched to a gene: 16. The CDR3 sequence is 18 residues long. For the CDR3, the DNA is TGTGCCAGCAGCCGGGGGGGACTAGCGGGCCTAGGGGTGGACATTCAGTACTTC. As protein: CASSRGGLAGLGVDIQYF.

A remark on this clone: A read error may produce the germline difference seen at one junction end. V is TRBV7-9 and J is TRBJ1-1; the D gene is possibly TRBD1 (6 bases). Germline-derived CDR1 and CDR2 are SEHNR and FQNEAQ (reference sequence). CDR3 length: 13 amino acids. The CDR3 DNA sequence: TGTTCCAGCAGCTCAGACCAGGGGCTTGAAGCTTTCTTT. Translating gives CSSSSDQGLEAFF.

The chain joins TRBV5-4 to TRBJ2-5, with D perhaps TRBD1 (5 bases). This CDR3 is built from 14 residues. The germline CDR1 and CDR2 sequences are SGHNT and YYREEE (reference sequence). Trimming took off 6 bases at V and 5 bases at J, with 17 bases between the two ends. The CDR3 DNA reads as TGTGCCAGCAAATTCGGCCAGACAGTCGAGACCCAGTACTTC. Translation gives CASKFGQTVETQYF.

The chain links TRBV7-3 to TRBJ2-1, with D maybe TRBD2 (6 bases). The CDR3 loop spans 16 amino acids. Germline-derived CDR1 and CDR2 are SGHTA and FQGTGA. V dropped 4 bases and J dropped 4 bases, with 17 bases sitting between them. The CDR3, as DNA: TGTGCCAGCAGCTCCCCGAGTAGCGGACCTTACAATGAGCAGTTCTTC. Protein: CASSSPSSGPYNEQFF.

The chain employs TRBV5-4 and TRBJ2-5; TRBD1 matches 8 bases. The end of the DNA fits TRBJ2-7 better, so the J call may be wrong. Germline V gene data show CDR1 as SGHNT and CDR2 as YYREEE (reference sequence). CDR3 length: 15 amino acids. The CDR3, as DNA: TGTGCCAGCAGCTTGGGAGGACAGGGCTCCTACGAGCAGTACTTC. This translates into CASSLGGQGSYEQYF.

The chain recombines TRBV30 with TRBJ2-5; tentative D call: TRBD2 (5 bases). V was cut by 0 bases and J by 2 bases, with 10 bases left in between. The CDR3 spans 14 residues. Germline V lookup: CDR1 GTSNPN, CDR2 SVGIG (reference sequence). The CDR3, as DNA: TGTGCCTGGAGTGTAACGGGGTATCAAGAGACCCAGTACTTC. As protein: CAWSVTGYQETQYF. Together with reference TRBV30 and TRBJ2-5, the CDR3 gives the full variable domain: SQTIHQWPATLVQPVGSPLSLECTVEGTSNPNLYWYRQAAGRGLQLLFYSVGIGQISSEVPQNLSASRPQDRQFILSSKKLLLSDSGFYLCAWSVTGYQETQYFGPGTRLLVL.

V usage is TRBV4-3 and J usage is TRBJ2-7; D gene unclear. Germline V gene lookup returns CDR1 LGHNA and CDR2 YSLEER. V was cut by 0 bases and J by 5 bases, with 8 bases left in between. The CDR3 has 13 amino acids. CDR3 in DNA: TGCGCCAGCAGCCAAGATCGAGGCAACGAGCAGTACTTC. Its protein is CASSQDRGNEQYF.

The gene calls are TRBV7-6 and TRBJ1-4; D gene uncertain. The CDR3 covers 15 residues. From germline, CDR1 is SGHVS and CDR2 FNYEAQ. V was pared by 1 base and J by 10 bases, with 16 bases between. The chain's CDR3 is CASSLGRGGLGKLFF. The CDR3 DNA reads TGTGCCAGCAGCTTAGGACGGGGAGGACTCGGAAAACTGTTTTTT.

The V gene is TRBV28, the J gene TRBJ1-1; the D is unclear. This CDR3 contains 14 residues. The germline CDR1 and CDR2 sequences are MDHEN and SYDVKM. Trimming took off 3 bases at V and 0 bases at J, with 8 bases between the two ends. The DNA of the CDR3 is TGTGCCAGCAGTTTTAGTAATGTGAACACTGAAGCTTTCTTT. This encodes CASSFSNVNTEAFF.

In DNA, the CDR3 is TGTGCCAGCAGACTTAACCCCTACGAGCAGTACTTC. It is translated as CASRLNPYEQYF. The chain uses TRBV27 and TRBJ2-7; D unresolved. The germline V and J ends were trimmed by 6 bases and 2 bases, with 8 bases remaining between them. The length of the CDR3 is 12 residues. The germline CDR1 and CDR2 sequences are MNHEY and SMNVEV (reference sequence).

This sequence joins TRBV11-2 and TRBJ2-1; 12 nucleotides match TRBD2. This CDR3 has 18 amino acids. V dropped 5 bases and J dropped 0; count of bases not matched to a gene: 8. Germline CDR1 and CDR2: SGHAT and FQNNGV. The CDR3 reads CASSTGLAGFYSYNEQFF. The CDR3 DNA reads TGTGCCAGCAGCACAGGACTAGCGGGATTTTACTCCTACAATGAGCAGTTCTTC.

The chain is built from TRBV7-8 and TRBJ1-4, with D possibly TRBD1 on 6 matching bases. V gave up 0 bases and J gave up 0 bases, with 11 bases separating them. This CDR3 region has 17 residues. CDR1 and CDR2 (germline): SGHVS, FQNEAQ. The CDR3 region is CASSLAPGQPTNEKLFF. The DNA for the CDR3 is TGTGCCAGCAGCTTAGCGCCAGGACAGCCAACTAATGAAAAACTGTTTTTT.

The J gene is TRBJ1-2, the V gene TRBV4-2; D is undetermined. Germline V CDR1 and CDR2: LGHNA, YNFKEQ. This CDR3 region has 15 residues. The germline V and J ends were trimmed by 0 bases and 2 bases, with 10 bases remaining between them. The CDR3 nucleotides read TGTGCCAGCAGCCAAGATCCCACAGCCAACTATGGCTACACCTTC. Residues: CASSQDPTANYGYTF.

The J gene is TRBJ2-1, the V gene TRBV19, with 8 bases lining up with TRBD2. Germline V CDR1 and CDR2: LNHDA, SQIVND (reference sequence). The ends lost 1 base at V and 15 bases at J; junction bases unmatched: 5. CDR3 size: 12 residues. The CDR3 sequence is CASSIGLAGRFF. CDR3 DNA: TGTGCCAGTAGTATAGGATTAGCGGGAAGGTTCTTC.

The J gene is TRBJ1-1, the V gene TRBV6-5; D may be TRBD1 (6 bases). CDR3 length: 14 residues. Trimming removed 5 bases from V and 8 bases from J, with 18 bases in between. Germline CDR1 and CDR2: MNHEY and SVGAGI. CDR3 in DNA: TGTGCCAGCAGTGAGGGGGACATCCCGAGGGAAGCTTTCTTT. Encoded protein: CASSEGDIPREAFF.

For the CDR3, the DNA is TGTGCCAGCAGCGTAGCGGGACTAGCGGTCACAGATACGCAGTATTTT. Translated, it gives CASSVAGLAVTDTQYF. V gene TRBV9 combines with J gene TRBJ2-3; 11 nucleotides line up with TRBD2. The germline gives CDR1 SGDLS, CDR2 YYNGEE. This CDR3 spans 16 amino acids. The V and J ends lost 0 bases and 2 bases, in that order; junction bases with no gene match: 2.

The chain recombines TRBV6-4 with TRBJ2-7, with TRBD2 identical over 9 bases. The CDR3 sequence is 16 residues long. Germline values: CDR1 MRHNA, CDR2 SNTAGT. The V and J ends lost 3 bases and 5 bases, in that order; junction bases with no gene match: 11. The CDR3 coding sequence is TGTGCCAGCAGTGAGACTACTGCGGGAGGGCTCGACGAGCAGTACTTC. Translated, it gives CASSETTAGGLDEQYF.

This clone appeared a single time. This chain connects TRBV18 to TRBJ2-7, with TRBD2 matching over 8 bases. Germline CDR1 and CDR2: KGHSH and LQKENI. The CDR3 totals 14 residues. V shed 5 bases and J 4 bases; nucleotides not matched to a gene: 7. CDR3 DNA sequence: TGTGCCAGCTCATCGGGAGGGGGGCTGTACGAGCAGTACTTC. The encoded protein is CASSSGGGLYEQYF.

The genes are TRBV7-6 and TRBJ2-7; no definite D call. Germline CDR1 and CDR2: SGHVS and FNYEAQ. Trimming pared 4 bases from V and 6 bases from J, leaving 16 bases between. The CDR3 is 14 amino acids. CDR3: CASSSDLDKAEQYF. CDR3 DNA: TGTGCCAGCAGCTCTGACCTTGACAAAGCCGAGCAGTACTTC.